This is a list of T cell receptor beta chains from one sample in a study of Graves' ophthalmopathy and Graves' hyperthyroidism. TCRdb reprocessed the multiplex PCR reads via MiXCR and lists one record per CDR3 protein. The sample holds 300,000 or so distinct CDR3 sequences; 17% are singletons and the top ten take around 12%. The sequencing input was peripheral blood. The receptors stem from an adult man with Graves' ophthalmopathy. Both conserved end residues are part of each CDR3. A D gene is named only where the DNA matches it firmly. For some rows the clone size is stated as once, few or many, or as a class when expanded; others skip it.

v_call,d_call,clone_size,cdr3_length,j_call,cdr3_aa,cdr3_nt
TRBV5-1,TRBD2,many,17,TRBJ2-2,CASSFPTSGSLSGELFF,TGCGCCAGCAGCTTTCCTACTAGCGGGAGTTTGTCCGGGGAGCTGTTTTTT
TRBV12-3/TRBV12-4,TRBD1,many,13,TRBJ2-7,CASSPSRQGEQYF,TGTGCCAGCAGCCCGTCCCGACAGGGCGAGCAGTACTTC
TRBV27,-,-,14,TRBJ1-6,CASRVPGYNSPLHF,TGTGCCAGCAGGGTTCCAGGGTATAATTCACCCCTCCACTTT
TRBV20-1,-,many,14,TRBJ1-5,CSATLWEGSQPQHF,TGCAGTGCTACCCTCTGGGAGGGGAGTCAGCCCCAGCATTTT
TRBV5-6,-,many,15,TRBJ2-7,CASSNSGIGLYEQYF,TGTGCCAGCAGCAACTCCGGGATCGGCCTCTACGAGCAGTACTTC
TRBV24-1,TRBD2,many,17,TRBJ2-5,CATSSGRASGYQETQYF,TGTGCCACCAGTTCGGGTAGAGCTAGCGGGTACCAAGAGACCCAGTACTTC
TRBV6-2/TRBV6-3,TRBD2,many,14,TRBJ2-5,CASSLGLVQETQYF,TGTGCCAGCAGTTTGGGACTAGTCCAGGAGACCCAGTACTTC
TRBV2,TRBD2,many,16,TRBJ2-5,CASIPGLAGGGETQYF,TGTGCCAGCATTCCCGGACTAGCGGGAGGGGGAGAGACCCAGTACTTC
TRBV12-3/TRBV12-4,-,many,16,TRBJ1-6,CASSYYRGPAGSPLHF,TGTGCCAGCAGTTATTATCGGGGCCCGGCGGGTTCACCCCTCCACTTT
TRBV7-2,-,many,14,TRBJ2-7,CASSLESPSYEQYF,TGTGCCAGCAGCTTAGAGTCCCCCTCCTACGAGCAGTACTTC
TRBV7-2,-,-,14,TRBJ2-2,CASSLGDSTGELFF,TGTGCCAGCAGCTTAGGAGACAGTACCGGGGAGCTGTTTTTT
TRBV7-8,-,many,16,TRBJ2-5,CASSLGGASFQETQYF,TGTGCCAGCAGCTTAGGCGGGGCCTCCTTCCAAGAGACCCAGTACTTC
TRBV5-1,-,-,14,TRBJ1-1,CASSSLGGETEAFF,TGCGCCAGCAGCTCCCTAGGCGGGGAAACCGAAGCTTTCTTT